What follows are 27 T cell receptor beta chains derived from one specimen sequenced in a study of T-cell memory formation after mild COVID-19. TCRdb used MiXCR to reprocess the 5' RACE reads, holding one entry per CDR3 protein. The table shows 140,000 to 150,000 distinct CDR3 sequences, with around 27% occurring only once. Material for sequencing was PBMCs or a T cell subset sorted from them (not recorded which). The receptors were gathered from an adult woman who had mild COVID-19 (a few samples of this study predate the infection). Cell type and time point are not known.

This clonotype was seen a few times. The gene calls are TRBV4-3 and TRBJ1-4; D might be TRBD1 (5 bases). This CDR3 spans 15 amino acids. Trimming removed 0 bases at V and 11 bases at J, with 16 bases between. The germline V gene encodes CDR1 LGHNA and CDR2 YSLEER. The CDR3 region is CASSQDSGGGGKLFF. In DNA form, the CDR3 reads TGCGCCAGCAGCCAAGACAGCGGGGGAGGAGGTAAACTGTTTTTT.

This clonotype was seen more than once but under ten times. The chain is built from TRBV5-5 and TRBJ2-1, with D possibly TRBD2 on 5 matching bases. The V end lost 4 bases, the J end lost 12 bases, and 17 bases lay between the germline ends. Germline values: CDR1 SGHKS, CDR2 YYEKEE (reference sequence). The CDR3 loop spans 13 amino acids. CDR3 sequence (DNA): TGTGCCAGCAGCGGGGAGCCTGTATTTGGGCAGTTCTTC. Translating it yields CASSGEPVFGQFF.

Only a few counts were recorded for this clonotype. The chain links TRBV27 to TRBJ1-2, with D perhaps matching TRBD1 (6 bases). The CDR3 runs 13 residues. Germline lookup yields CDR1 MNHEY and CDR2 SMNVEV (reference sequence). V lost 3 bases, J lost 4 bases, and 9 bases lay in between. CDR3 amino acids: CASSFQGSYGYTF. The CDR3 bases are TGTGCCAGCAGTTTCCAGGGGTCCTATGGCTACACCTTC.

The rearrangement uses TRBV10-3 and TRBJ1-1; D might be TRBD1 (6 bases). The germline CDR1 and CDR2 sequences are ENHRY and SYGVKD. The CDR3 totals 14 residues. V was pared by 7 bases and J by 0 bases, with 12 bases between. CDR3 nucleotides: TGTGCCATCACCAAACAGGGTATGAACACTGAAGCTTTCTTT. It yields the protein CAITKQGMNTEAFF.

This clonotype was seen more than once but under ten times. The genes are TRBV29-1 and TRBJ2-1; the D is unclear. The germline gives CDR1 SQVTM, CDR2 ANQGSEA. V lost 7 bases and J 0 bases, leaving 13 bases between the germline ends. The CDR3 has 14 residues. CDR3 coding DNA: TGCAGCGCCTTAGACCTAAGCTCCTACAATGAGCAGTTCTTC. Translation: CSALDLSSYNEQFF.

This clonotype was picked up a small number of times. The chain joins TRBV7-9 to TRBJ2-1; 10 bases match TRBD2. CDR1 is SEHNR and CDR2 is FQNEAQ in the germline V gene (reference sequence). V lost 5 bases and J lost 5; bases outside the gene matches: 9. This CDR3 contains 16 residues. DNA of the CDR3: TGTGCCAGCAGCCCCCCAGCGGGAGGGGGCAACAATGAGCAGTTCTTC. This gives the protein CASSPPAGGGNNEQFF.

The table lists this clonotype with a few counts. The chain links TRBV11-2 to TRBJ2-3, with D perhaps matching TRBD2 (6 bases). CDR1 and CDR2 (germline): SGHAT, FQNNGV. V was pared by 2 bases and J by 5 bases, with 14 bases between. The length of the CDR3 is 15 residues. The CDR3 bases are TGTGCCAGCAGCTTAACCGGGAGTGGGTTAGATACGCAGTATTTT. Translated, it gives CASSLTGSGLDTQYF. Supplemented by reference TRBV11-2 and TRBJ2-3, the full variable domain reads EAGVAQSPRYKIIEKRQSVAFWCNPISGHATLYWYQQILGQGPKLLIQFQNNGVVDDSQLPKDRFSAERLKGVDSTLKIQPAKLEDSAVYLCASSLTGSGLDTQYFGPGTRLTVL.

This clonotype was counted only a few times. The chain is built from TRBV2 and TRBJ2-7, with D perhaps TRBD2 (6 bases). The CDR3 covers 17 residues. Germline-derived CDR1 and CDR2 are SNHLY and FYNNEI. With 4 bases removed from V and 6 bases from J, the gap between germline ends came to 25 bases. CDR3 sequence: CASSVPAEGRRDLEQYF. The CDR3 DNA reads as TGTGCCAGCAGTGTCCCCGCGGAGGGACGGAGGGATCTCGAGCAGTACTTC.

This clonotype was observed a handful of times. The DNA for the CDR3 is TGTGCCAGCAGCTTAACCGGACAGTCGAACACCGGGGAGCTGTTTTTT. Protein product: CASSLTGQSNTGELFF. The chain joins TRBV11-2 to TRBJ2-2; maybe TRBD1 (6 bases). The CDR3 is 16 residues long. Germline CDR1 reads SGHAT; CDR2 reads FQNNGV. The germline V and J ends were trimmed by 2 bases and 0 bases, with 10 bases remaining between them.

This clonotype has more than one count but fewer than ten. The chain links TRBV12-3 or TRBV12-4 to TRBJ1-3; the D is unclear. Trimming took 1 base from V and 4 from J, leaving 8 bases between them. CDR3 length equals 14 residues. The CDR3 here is CASSLDGYGNTIYF. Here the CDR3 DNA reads TGTGCCAGCAGTTTAGACGGATACGGAAACACCATATATTTT.

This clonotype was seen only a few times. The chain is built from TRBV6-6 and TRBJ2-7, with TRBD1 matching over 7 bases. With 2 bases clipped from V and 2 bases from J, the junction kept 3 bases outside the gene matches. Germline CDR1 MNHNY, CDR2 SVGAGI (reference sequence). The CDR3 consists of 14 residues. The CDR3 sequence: CASSYGDSTYEQYF. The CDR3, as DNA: TGTGCCAGCAGTTACGGGGACAGCACCTACGAGCAGTACTTC.

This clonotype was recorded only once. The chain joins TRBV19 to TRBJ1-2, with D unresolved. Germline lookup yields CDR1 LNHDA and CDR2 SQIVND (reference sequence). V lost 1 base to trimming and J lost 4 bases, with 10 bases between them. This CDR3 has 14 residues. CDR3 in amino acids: CASSIGQASYGYTF. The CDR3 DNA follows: TGTGCCAGTAGTATAGGTCAGGCCTCCTATGGCTACACCTTC.

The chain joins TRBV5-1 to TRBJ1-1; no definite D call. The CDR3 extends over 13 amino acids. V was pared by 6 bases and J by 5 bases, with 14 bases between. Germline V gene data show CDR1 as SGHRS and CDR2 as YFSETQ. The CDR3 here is CASTSTAWTEAFF. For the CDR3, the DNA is TGCGCCAGCACCTCAACGGCCTGGACTGAAGCTTTCTTT.

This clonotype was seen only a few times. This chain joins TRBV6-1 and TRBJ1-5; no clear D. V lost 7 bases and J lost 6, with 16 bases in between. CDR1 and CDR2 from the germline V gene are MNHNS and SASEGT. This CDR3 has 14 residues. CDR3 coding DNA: TGTGCCAGCACCCCTCCCCACTTCGGTCAGCCCCAGCATTTT. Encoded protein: CASTPPHFGQPQHF.

Here the CDR3 reads CASRRLYLSSGANTGELFF. DNA of the CDR3: TGCGCCAGCAGACGCTTGTATCTTTCTAGCGGAGCGAACACCGGGGAGCTGTTTTTT. The chain uses TRBV4-1 and TRBJ2-2, with 7 positions matching TRBD2. The V gene end was trimmed by 6 bases and the J gene end by 0 bases; junction bases not matched to a gene: 16. Per the germline V gene, CDR1 is MGHRA and CDR2 is YSYEKL. This CDR3 comprises 19 residues.

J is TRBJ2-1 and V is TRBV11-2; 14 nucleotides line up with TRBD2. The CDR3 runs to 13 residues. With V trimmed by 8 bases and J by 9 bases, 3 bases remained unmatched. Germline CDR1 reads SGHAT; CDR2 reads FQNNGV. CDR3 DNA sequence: TGTGCCAGCTTTGGACTAGCGGGAGGTGAGCAGTTCTTC. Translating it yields CASFGLAGGEQFF.

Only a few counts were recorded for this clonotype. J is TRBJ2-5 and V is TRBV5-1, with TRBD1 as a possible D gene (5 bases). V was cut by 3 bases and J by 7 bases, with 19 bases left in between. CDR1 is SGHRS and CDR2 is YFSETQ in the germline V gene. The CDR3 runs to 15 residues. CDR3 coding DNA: TGCGCCAGCAGCTCGGACACCCAAGATATGTGGACCCAGTACTTC. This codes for CASSSDTQDMWTQYF.

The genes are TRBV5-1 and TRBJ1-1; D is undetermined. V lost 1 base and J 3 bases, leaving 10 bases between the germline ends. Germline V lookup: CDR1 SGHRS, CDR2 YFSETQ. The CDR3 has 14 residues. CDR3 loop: CASSLRREYTEAFF. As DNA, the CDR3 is TGCGCCAGCAGCTTGCGACGGGAGTACACTGAAGCTTTCTTT.

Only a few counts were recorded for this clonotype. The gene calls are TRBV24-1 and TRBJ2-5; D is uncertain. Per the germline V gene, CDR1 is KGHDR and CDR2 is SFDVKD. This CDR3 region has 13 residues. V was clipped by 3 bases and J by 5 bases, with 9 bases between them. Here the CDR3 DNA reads TGTGCCACCAGTGATACAGCGACGGAGACCCAGTACTTC. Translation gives CATSDTATETQYF.

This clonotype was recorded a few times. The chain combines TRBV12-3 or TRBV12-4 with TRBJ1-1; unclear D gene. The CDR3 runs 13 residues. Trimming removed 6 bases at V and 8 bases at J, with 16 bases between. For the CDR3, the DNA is TGTGCCAGCAGCCCTACCCCGACACCCGAAGCTTTCTTT. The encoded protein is CASSPTPTPEAFF.

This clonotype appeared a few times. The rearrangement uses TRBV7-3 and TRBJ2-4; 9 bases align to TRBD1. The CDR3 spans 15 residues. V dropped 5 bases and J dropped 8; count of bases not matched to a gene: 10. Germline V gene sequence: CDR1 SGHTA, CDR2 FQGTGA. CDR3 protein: CASSARTGVGDIQYF. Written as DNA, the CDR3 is TGTGCCAGCAGCGCCCGGACAGGGGTCGGGGACATTCAGTACTTC.

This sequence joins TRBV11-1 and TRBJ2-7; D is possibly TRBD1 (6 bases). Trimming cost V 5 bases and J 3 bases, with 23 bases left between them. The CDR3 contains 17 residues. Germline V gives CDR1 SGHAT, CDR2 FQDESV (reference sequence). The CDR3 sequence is CASSPSLSGTQFYEQYF. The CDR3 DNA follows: TGTGCCAGCAGCCCAAGCCTCTCCGGGACACAGTTCTACGAGCAGTACTTC.

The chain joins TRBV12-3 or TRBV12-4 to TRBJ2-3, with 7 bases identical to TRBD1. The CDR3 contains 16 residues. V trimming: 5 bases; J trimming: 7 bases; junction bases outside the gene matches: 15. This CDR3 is CASSPPGGTDLYTQYF. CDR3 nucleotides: TGTGCCAGCAGTCCCCCAGGTGGGACAGACCTATATACGCAGTATTTT.

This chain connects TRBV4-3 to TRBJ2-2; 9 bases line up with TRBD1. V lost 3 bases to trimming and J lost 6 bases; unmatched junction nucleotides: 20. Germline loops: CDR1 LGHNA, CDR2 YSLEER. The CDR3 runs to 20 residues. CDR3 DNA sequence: TGCGCCAGCAGCCAGGGATTCCGGGACAGGGTTCTAAGTTGGCCCGGGGAGCTGTTTTTT. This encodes CASSQGFRDRVLSWPGELFF.

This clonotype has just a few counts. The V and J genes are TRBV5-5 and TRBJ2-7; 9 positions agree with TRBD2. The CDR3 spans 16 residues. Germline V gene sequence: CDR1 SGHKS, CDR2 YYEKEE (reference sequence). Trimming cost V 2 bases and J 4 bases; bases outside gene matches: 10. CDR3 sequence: CASSFRGGDSLYEQYF. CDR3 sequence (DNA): TGTGCCAGCAGCTTCCGCGGGGGGGATAGTTTGTACGAGCAGTACTTC.

CDR3 bases: TGTGCCAGCAGTTTAGACGGCAGGGGCGTCAATCAGCCCCAGCATTTT. Translation: CASSLDGRGVNQPQHF. The chain recombines TRBV12-3 or TRBV12-4 with TRBJ1-5, with D possibly TRBD1 on 6 matching bases. CDR3 length: 16 amino acids. Trimming stripped 1 base from V and 3 bases from J, with 13 bases between.

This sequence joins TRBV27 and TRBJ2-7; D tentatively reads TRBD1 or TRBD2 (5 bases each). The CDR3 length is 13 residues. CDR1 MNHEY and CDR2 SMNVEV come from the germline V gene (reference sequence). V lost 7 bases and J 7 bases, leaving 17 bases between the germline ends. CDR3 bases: TGTGCCAGCACCATTCCAGAGGGACGGGAGCAGTACTTC. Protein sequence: CASTIPEGREQYF.